This passage covers 15 T cell receptor beta chains from one sample sequenced in a study of beta chain features in type 1 diabetes. Study-wide points: All four CD4+ subsets from Type 1 diabetes patients carried moderately but significantly shorter TCRB CDR3s.

The entirety of the isolated RNA underwent reverse transcription, so expressed TCRB transcripts were sequenced. Sequencing used immunoSEQ multiplex PCR; TCRdb keeps in-frame clones, though not all of them. The sample contains approximately 600,000 clones, 9.5% to 15% of which appear only once. These receptors have no known antigen. Sequenced input: naive CD4+ T cells from blood. The source is a man aged 25 to 45 with type 1 diabetes.

There are a few counts of this clone. The V and J genes are TRBV7-2 and TRBJ2-6; no firm D call. CDR1 and CDR2 (germline): SGHTA, FQGNSA. The CDR3 extends over 15 amino acids. The V gene lost 5 bases and the J gene lost 0 bases, with 8 bases spanning the gap. This CDR3 is CASSPTRSGANVLTF. CDR3 sequence (DNA): TGTGCCAGCAGCCCAACCCGCTCTGGGGCCAACGTCCTGACTTTC.

A few counts support this clone. V gene TRBV27 combines with J gene TRBJ1-2; D possibly corresponds to TRBD1 (5 bases). Between the trimmed V and J ends, which lost 3 bases and 8 bases, there was a span of 13 bases. Germline CDR1 is MNHEY and CDR2 is SMNVEV (reference sequence). This CDR3 is 13 amino acids long. The CDR3 nucleotides are TGTGCCAGCAGTTTGGGGCAGGGAGACGGCTACACCTTC. Translating it yields CASSLGQGDGYTF.

CDR3: CASARPGPTDTQYF. The CDR3 DNA reads as TGCGCCAGCGCTCGTCCAGGGCCCACAGATACGCAGTATTTT. V and J are TRBV10-1 and TRBJ2-3; perhaps TRBD1 as D (5 bases). CDR3 length: 14 amino acids. Trimming took 8 bases from V and 2 from J, leaving 14 bases between them. Germline CDR1 is WNHNN and CDR2 is SYGVQD (reference sequence).

In its sample, this clone was seen a few times. Other DNA sequences in the same sample also yield this CDR3. This rearrangement joins TRBV7-2 to TRBJ2-5; a possible D gene is TRBD1 (5 bases). Germline CDR1 and CDR2: SGHTA and FQGNSA. Trimming left V 0 bases short and J 5 bases short, with 10 bases between. The CDR3 totals 14 residues. The DNA of the CDR3 is TGTGCCAGCAGCTTAGCTGGGGCTGGGGAGACCCAGTACTTC. It specifies CASSLAGAGETQYF.

This clone was counted once. The CDR3 sequence is CSVDSNQPQHF. In nucleotides, the CDR3 is TGCAGCGTTGACAGCAATCAGCCCCAGCATTTT. This rearrangement joins TRBV29-1 to TRBJ1-5; D is uncertain. V dropped 3 bases and J dropped 1 base, with 1 base sitting between them. Germline V gives CDR1 SQVTM, CDR2 ANQGSEA. The CDR3 has 11 residues.

The table lists this clone with a few counts. This chain uses TRBV5-1 with TRBJ1-1; D might be TRBD1 (5 bases). CDR3 size: 13 residues. Germline CDR1 and CDR2: SGHRS and YFSETQ. V lost 4 bases and J 1 base, leaving 8 bases between the germline ends. The CDR3 reads CASSADTNTEAFF. The CDR3 DNA follows: TGCGCCAGCAGCGCGGACACGAACACTGAAGCTTTCTTT.

There are a few counts of this clone. CDR3 amino acids: CASSLGTVYGYTF. The CDR3 nucleotides read TGTGCCAGCAGCTTAGGGACAGTCTATGGCTACACCTTC. The chain carries TRBV9 and TRBJ1-2; 7 nucleotides line up with TRBD1. V was clipped by 4 bases and J by 4 bases; unmatched bases: 4. Germline V gene data show CDR1 as SGDLS and CDR2 as YYNGEE. CDR3 length: 13 residues.

The chain has TRBV28 and TRBJ2-5; the match to TRBD2 covers 8 bases. Germline CDR1 and CDR2: MDHEN and SYDVKM. V was pared by 10 bases and J by 5 bases, with 9 bases of the junction left unmatched. CDR3 length equals 13 residues. The CDR3 DNA follows: TGTGCCACCTACGGGGGGGCGCTGGAGACCCAGTACTTC. It specifies CATYGGALETQYF.

The chain is built from TRBV29-1 and TRBJ2-1; D is ambiguous. Deletions cut 4 bases from V and 1 base from J, with 14 bases between. The CDR3 length is 15 residues. CDR1 SQVTM and CDR2 ANQGSEA come from the germline V gene. The CDR3 protein is CSVGTFYDSYNEQFF. CDR3 DNA: TGCAGCGTTGGGACCTTCTACGATTCCTACAATGAGCAGTTCTTC.

V and J are TRBV27 and TRBJ2-7; TRBD1 is a possible D gene (5 bases). From germline, CDR1 is MNHEY and CDR2 SMNVEV (reference sequence). V lost 7 bases, J lost 2 bases, and 18 bases lay in between. The CDR3 has 15 amino acids. The chain's CDR3 is CASKNNLRQPYEQYF. The DNA for the CDR3 is TGTGCCAGCAAGAACAACTTGAGACAGCCCTACGAGCAGTACTTC.

This clone was counted only a few times. This chain connects TRBV7-9 to TRBJ2-5; D remains ambiguous. V lost 1 base to trimming and J lost 4 bases, with 10 bases between them. CDR3 size: 14 residues. CDR1 SEHNR and CDR2 FQNEAQ come from the germline V gene (reference sequence). CDR3 sequence: CASSLVKASETQYF. The CDR3, as DNA: TGTGCCAGCAGCTTAGTGAAGGCTTCAGAGACCCAGTACTTC. The full variable domain, its missing parts supplied by reference TRBV7-9 and TRBJ2-5, is DTGVSQNPRHKITKRGQNVTFRCDPISEHNRLYWYRQTLGQGPEFLTYFQNEAQLEKSRLLSDRFSAERPKGSFSTLEIQRTEQGDSAMYLCASSLVKASETQYFGPGTRLLVL.

This chain links TRBV7-3 with TRBJ2-1; D possibly corresponds to TRBD2 (6 bases). The V end was cut by 3 bases, the J end by 5 bases, with 20 bases between. Per the germline V gene, CDR1 is SGHTA and CDR2 is FQGTGA. CDR3 size: 17 residues. The CDR3: CASSFPSAGLPNNEQFF. The CDR3 DNA reads as TGTGCCAGCAGCTTTCCTAGCGCGGGTCTCCCTAACAATGAGCAGTTCTTC. The full variable domain, with the rest looked up from reference TRBV7-3 and TRBJ2-1, is GAGVSQTPSNKVTEKGKYVELRCDPISGHTALYWYRQSLGQGPEFLIYFQGTGAADDSGLPNDRFFAVRPEGSVSTLKIQRTERGDSAVYLCASSFPSAGLPNNEQFFGPGTRLTVL.

This clone was counted a few times. V usage is TRBV14 and J usage is TRBJ2-5; the D gene is possibly TRBD1 (6 bases). Trimming stripped 0 bases from V and 5 bases from J, with 13 bases between. The CDR3 extends over 15 amino acids. CDR1 is SGHDN, CDR2 FVKESK, per germline. The CDR3: CASSQDRGGLETQYF. The CDR3, as DNA: TGTGCCAGCAGCCAAGATCGAGGGGGATTGGAGACCCAGTACTTC.

Of note for this clone: The sample has other DNA sequences that encode this CDR3 too. The CDR3 spells CASSSGQGYQPQHF. The DNA for the CDR3 is TGTGCCAGCAGTTCTGGACAGGGTTATCAGCCCCAGCATTTT. The rearrangement uses TRBV7-2 and TRBJ1-5, with 8 nucleotides matching TRBD1. Germline loops: CDR1 SGHTA, CDR2 FQGNSA. The V segment lost 6 bases and the J segment 5 bases; nucleotides outside the gene matches: 6. The CDR3 runs to 14 residues.

The rearrangement uses TRBV14 and TRBJ2-3; the D gene is possibly TRBD2 (6 bases). The CDR3 consists of 16 residues. Per the germline V gene, CDR1 is SGHDN and CDR2 is FVKESK. V was shortened by 4 bases and J by 2 bases, with 16 bases between the two germline ends. The CDR3 here is CASSPRGGDFTDTQYF. As DNA, the CDR3 is TGTGCCAGCAGCCCTCGAGGCGGGGACTTCACAGATACGCAGTATTTT.